These T cell receptor beta chains were read from a single sample in a study of sequential checkpoint blockade in melanoma. The repertoire was sequenced with immunoSEQ multiplex PCR; TCRdb's copy has only in-frame clones and lacks some. The sample gives about 22,000 clones, 75% to 90% of which show up once; around 30% is in the top ten. The source was CD8+ T cells sorted from blood (inferred from file names), collected from a patient given nivolumab and ipilimumab in sequence. These TCRs come from a human donor with melanoma. Each CDR3 is given with its conserved first and last residue. Fields, in order: clone size, J gene, D gene, V gene, CDR3 protein, CDR3 DNA. D genes are given only for firm matches. Only part of the rows carry a size: once, few, many, or a class if the clone is expanded.

>NA|TRBJ2-7|NA|TRBV27
CASGTWSSYEQYF
TGTGCCAGCGGGACATGGAGCTCCTACGAGCAGTACTTC
>NA|TRBJ2-2|NA|TRBV7-8
CASSLVRVITGELFF
TGTGCCAGCAGCTTAGTCAGGGTAATCACCGGGGAGCTGTTTTTT
>NA|TRBJ2-7|TRBD1|TRBV28
CASSAGQGVHEQYF
TGTGCCAGCAGCGCGGGACAGGGGGTCCACGAGCAGTACTTC
>NA|TRBJ1-2|NA|TRBV28
CASRQGYGYTF
TGTGCCAGCAGGCAGGGATATGGCTACACCTTC
>NA|TRBJ2-1|NA|TRBV5-6
CASSLEVRGDYNEQFF
TGTGCCAGCAGCTTGGAAGTCAGGGGAGACTACAATGAGCAGTTCTTC
>few|TRBJ2-1|NA|TRBV10-3
CAISAFSEQFF
TGTGCCATCAGCGCCTTCAGTGAGCAGTTCTTC
>NA|TRBJ2-1|TRBD1|TRBV13
CASSVGQVKDEQFF
TGTGCCAGCAGCGTGGGACAGGTGAAAGATGAGCAGTTCTTC
>NA|TRBJ2-7|TRBD1|TRBV4-3
CASSQDIVGDRGYEQHF
TGCGCCAGCAGCCAAGATATTGTCGGCGACAGGGGGTACGAGCAGCACTTC
>NA|TRBJ1-5|NA|TRBV7-9
CASSLTDQVPQHF
TGTGCCAGCAGCTTGACAGACCAAGTGCCCCAGCATTTT
>NA|TRBJ1-2|TRBD1|TRBV7-9
CASSLMGDRGLYGYTF
TGTGCCAGCAGCTTAATGGGGGACAGGGGACTCTATGGCTACACCTTC
>NA|TRBJ2-1|NA|TRBV10-1
CASSESGQGHYNEQFF
TGCGCCAGCAGTGAGTCGGGCCAGGGGCACTACAATGAGCAGTTCTTC
>NA|TRBJ2-7|NA|TRBV7-9
CASSFEGSYEQYF
TGTGCCAGCAGCTTTGAGGGATCCTACGAGCAGTACTTC
>NA|TRBJ2-2|NA|TRBV16
CASSQSPPGDTGELFF
TGTGCCAGCAGCCAAAGCCCCCCGGGGGACACCGGGGAGCTGTTTTTT
>NA|TRBJ2-7|TRBD2|TRBV5-1
CASSLEWSGSSYEQYF
TGCGCCAGCAGCTTGGAATGGAGCGGGAGCTCCTACGAGCAGTACTTC
>NA|TRBJ1-1|TRBD1|TRBV4-1
CASSPGQRNTGAFF
TGCGCCAGCAGCCCGGGACAGAGGAACACTGGAGCTTTCTTT
>few|TRBJ2-3|TRBD2|TRBV27
CATSGLAGTDTQYF
TGTGCCACTTCAGGACTAGCGGGAACAGATACGCAGTATTTT
>NA|TRBJ2-7|TRBD1|TRBV30
CAWRQGISYEQYF
TGTGCCTGGAGACAGGGGATCTCCTACGAGCAGTACTTC
>NA|TRBJ2-2|TRBD2|TRBV10-3
CAISPTSGNTGELFF
TGTGCCATCAGCCCGACTAGCGGGAATACCGGGGAGCTGTTTTTT
>NA|TRBJ1-2|TRBD1|TRBV4-3
CASSHPLDRGFDGYTF
TGCGCCAGCAGCCATCCCTTGGACAGGGGGTTTGATGGCTACACCTTC
>NA|TRBJ2-1|TRBD1|TRBV5-6
CASSETGTGGYNEQFF
TGTGCCAGCAGCGAAACCGGGACAGGGGGCTACAATGAGCAGTTCTTC
>NA|TRBJ1-1|NA|TRBV4-3
CASSQGHGGEDTEAFF
TGCGCCAGCAGCCAAGGTCATGGGGGGGAGGACACTGAAGCTTTCTTT
>NA|TRBJ1-6|NA|TRBV6-5
CASSYAGSYNSPLHF
TGTGCCAGCAGTTACGCAGGGTCCTATAATTCACCCCTCCACTTT
>once|TRBJ1-6|NA|TRBV27
CASTGAPYNSPLHF
TGTGCCAGCACGGGAGCTCCTTATAATTCACCCCTCCACTTT
>few|TRBJ1-4|TRBD1|TRBV7-9
CASSPQDRADEKLFF
TGTGCCAGCAGCCCGCAGGACAGGGCTGATGAAAAACTGTTTTTT
>few|TRBJ2-1|TRBD2|TRBV4-2
CASSQEGSGSRNEQFF
TGTGCCAGCAGCCAAGAAGGTAGCGGGAGTCGCAATGAGCAGTTCTTC
>NA|TRBJ1-2|TRBD1|TRBV11-2
CASSYPRGSRDGYTF
TGTGCCAGCTCCTATCCCAGGGGGTCCCGCGATGGCTACACCTTC
>NA|TRBJ1-2|TRBD1|TRBV4-1
CASSQTWDRAGYTF
TGCGCCAGCAGCCAAACATGGGACAGGGCGGGCTACACCTTC
>NA|TRBJ1-2|NA|TRBV5-6
CASSLWENIMGYTF
TGTGCCAGCAGCTTGTGGGAGAACATTATGGGCTACACCTTC
>NA|TRBJ2-7|TRBD2|TRBV29-1
CSVEGGVLNPYEQYF
TGCAGCGTTGAGGGGGGGGTATTAAATCCCTACGAGCAGTACTTC
>NA|TRBJ2-3|TRBD2|TRBV9
CASSVVVSGGTDTQYF
TGTGCCAGCAGCGTAGTGGTTAGCGGGGGCACAGATACGCAGTATTTT
>NA|TRBJ2-2|TRBD1|TRBV7-2
CASSDRKGQGITGELFF
TGTGCCAGCAGCGATCGAAAGGGACAGGGGATAACCGGGGAGCTGTTTTTT
>once|TRBJ2-7|TRBD1|TRBV15
CATSRDGQDYEQYF
TGTGCCACCAGCAGAGATGGACAGGACTACGAGCAGTACTTC
>NA|TRBJ1-1|NA|TRBV30
CAWSWRAEAFF
TGTGCCTGGAGTTGGAGGGCTGAAGCTTTCTTT
>NA|TRBJ2-1|NA|TRBV10-3
CAISAPTDRRDNVEQFF
TGTGCCATCAGCGCCCCGACTGACCGAAGGGACAATGTTGAGCAGTTCTTC
>NA|TRBJ1-5|NA|TRBV2
CASNPEAWQPQHF
TGTGCCAGCAACCCTGAGGCGTGGCAGCCCCAGCATTTT
>NA|TRBJ1-5|NA|TRBV7-9
CASSLGLGGVLEPQHF
TGTGCCAGCAGCTTAGGTCTCGGGGGGGTACTTGAGCCCCAGCATTTT
>once|TRBJ2-7|NA|TRBV25-1
CASSEYGQEGEQYF
TGTGCCAGCAGTGAATACGGACAGGAGGGCGAGCAGTACTTC
>NA|TRBJ1-2|NA|TRBV6-5
CASSYREHYGYTF
TGTGCCAGCAGTTACAGGGAGCACTATGGCTACACCTTC